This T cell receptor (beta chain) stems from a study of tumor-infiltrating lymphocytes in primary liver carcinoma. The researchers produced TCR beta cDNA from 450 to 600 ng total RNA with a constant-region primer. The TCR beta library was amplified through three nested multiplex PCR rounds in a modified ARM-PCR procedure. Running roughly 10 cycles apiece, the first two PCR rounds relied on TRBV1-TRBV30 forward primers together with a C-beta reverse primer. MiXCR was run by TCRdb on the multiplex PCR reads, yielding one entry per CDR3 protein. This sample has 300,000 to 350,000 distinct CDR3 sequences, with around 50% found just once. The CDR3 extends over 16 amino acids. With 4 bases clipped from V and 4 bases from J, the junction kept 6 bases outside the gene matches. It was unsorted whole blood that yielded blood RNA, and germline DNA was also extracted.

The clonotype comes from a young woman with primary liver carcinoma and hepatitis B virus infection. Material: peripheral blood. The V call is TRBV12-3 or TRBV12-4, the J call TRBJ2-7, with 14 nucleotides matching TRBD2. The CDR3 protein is CASSSPGTSGGYEQYF. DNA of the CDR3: TGTGCCAGCAGTTCGCCCGGGACTAGCGGGGGATACGAGCAGTACTTC.